A selection of T cell receptor beta chains follows, all from one sample in a study of blood T cells in healthy people across ages. MiXCR was run by TCRdb on the 5' RACE reads, yielding one entry per CDR3 protein. The sample holds about 290,000 distinct CDR3 sequences, around 30% seen once. The sequencing input was blood. These receptors were obtained from a woman aged 70-85 years in good health. CDR3s include the opening cysteine and the closing phenylalanine or tryptophan. A D gene is named only where the DNA matches it firmly. Only some rows state a clone size, as once, few, many or a class for expanded clones.

v_gene	j_gene	abundance	d_gene	CDR3aa	CDR3nt
TRBV4-1	TRBJ2-1	NA	NA	CASSQGTVGEQLF	TGCGCCAGCAGCCAAGGCACGGTTGGTGAGCAGCTCTTC
TRBV7-6	TRBJ2-2	few	NA	CASSPSRTGVGELFF	TGTGCCAGCAGCCCCTCCCGGACGGGAGTAGGGGAGCTGTTTTTT
TRBV7-9	TRBJ2-1	few	NA	CASSRVSGRLSSYNEQFF	TGTGCCAGCAGTCGCGTAAGCGGGCGCCTTAGCTCCTACAATGAGCAGTTCTTC
TRBV12-3/TRBV12-4	TRBJ1-3	NA	NA	CASTEGNTIYF	TGTGCCAGCACCGAGGGAAACACCATATATTTT
TRBV20-1	TRBJ2-1	NA	NA	CSARSGRRVSYNEQFF	TGCAGTGCTAGAAGTGGGAGACGGGTGTCCTACAATGAGCAGTTCTTC
TRBV18	TRBJ2-5	NA	NA	CASSPQGGVETQYF	TGTGCCAGCTCACCACAGGGAGGAGTTGAGACCCAGTACTTC
TRBV7-2	TRBJ2-1	few	NA	CASSLARTVPYNEQFF	TGTGCCAGCAGCTTAGCCCGGACAGTTCCCTACAATGAGCAGTTCTTC
TRBV6-1	TRBJ1-4	NA	NA	CASSRSTGQEKLFF	TGTGCCAGCAGTAGAAGTACAGGGCAAGAAAAACTGTTTTTT
TRBV20-1	TRBJ2-5	NA	TRBD2	CSARVAGRQETQYF	TGCAGTGCTAGGGTAGCGGGGCGCCAAGAGACCCAGTACTTC
TRBV4-1	TRBJ1-4	NA	NA	CASSQGTSLEKLFF	TGCGCCAGCAGCCAAGGGACATCCCTAGAAAAACTGTTTTTT
TRBV28	TRBJ2-5	few	NA	CASTGRGLGQETQYF	TGTGCCAGCACCGGGAGGGGGCTTGGCCAAGAGACCCAGTACTTC
TRBV2	TRBJ2-5	NA	TRBD2	CASSEFFGTSVLQETQYF	TGTGCCAGCAGTGAATTTTTCGGGACTAGCGTACTCCAAGAGACCCAGTACTTC
TRBV28	TRBJ1-5	few	NA	CASSLSGPLSGQPQHF	TGTGCCAGCAGTTTATCCGGGCCACTCTCCGGTCAGCCCCAGCATTTT
TRBV7-2	TRBJ1-4	many	NA	CASSFGTRGGEKLFF	TGTGCCAGCAGCTTCGGGACACGCGGGGGGGAAAAACTGTTTTTT
TRBV6-2/TRBV6-3	TRBJ2-2	few	TRBD1	CASSRQGPNTGELFF	TGTGCCAGCAGTCGACAGGGACCGAACACCGGGGAGCTGTTTTTT
TRBV5-1	TRBJ2-1	many	TRBD2	CASSLMGGYNEQFF	TGCGCCAGCAGCTTGATGGGAGGGTACAATGAGCAGTTCTTC
TRBV28	TRBJ2-7	NA	NA	CASSENPSSYEQYF	TGTGCCAGCAGTGAGAATCCCAGCTCCTACGAGCAGTACTTC
TRBV28	TRBJ1-1	once	NA	CASRRQENTEAFF	TGTGCCAGCAGAAGACAGGAAAACACTGAAGCTTTCTTT
TRBV20-1	TRBJ1-1	NA	NA	CSAAGTADEAFF	TGCAGCGCGGCCGGGACGGCGGATGAAGCTTTCTTT
TRBV7-7	TRBJ2-7	NA	TRBD1	CASSPDRGSYEQYF	TGTGCTAGCAGCCCCGACAGGGGTTCCTACGAGCAGTACTTC
TRBV20-1	TRBJ1-6	NA	NA	CSASRGQGGSPLHF	TGCAGTGCTTCCCGAGGACAAGGAGGATCACCCCTCCACTTT
TRBV3-1	TRBJ2-4	NA	NA	CASSQYGNIQYF	TGTGCCAGCAGCCAATATGGAAACATTCAGTACTTC
TRBV7-2	TRBJ2-1	few	NA	CASRRGAEQFF	TGTGCCAGTCGCCGGGGGGCCGAGCAGTTCTTC
TRBV10-3	TRBJ1-2	few	NA	CAISDLPGGYTF	TGTGCCATCAGTGACTTACCCGGTGGCTACACCTTC
TRBV12-3/TRBV12-4	TRBJ2-5	NA	NA	CASSFGRLITANRETQYF	TGTGCCAGCAGTTTCGGGCGGCTTATCACGGCAAACAGAGAGACCCAGTACTTC
TRBV28	TRBJ2-7	NA	NA	CASTPTNSYEQYF	TGTGCCAGCACCCCGACTAACTCCTACGAGCAGTACTTC
TRBV9	TRBJ2-2	few	NA	CANSVMNTGELFF	TGTGCCAACAGCGTTATGAACACCGGGGAGCTGTTTTTT
TRBV19	TRBJ2-1	once	NA	CASSKKNEQFF	TGTGCCAGTAGTAAGAAGAATGAGCAGTTCTTC
TRBV11-2	TRBJ1-1	NA	NA	CASSRTSEAFF	TGTGCCAGCAGCCGAACCTCTGAAGCTTTCTTT
TRBV9	TRBJ1-2	few	TRBD1	CASSSRPGQNLYGYTF	TGTGCCAGCAGCTCCCGACCGGGACAGAACCTCTATGGCTACACCTTC
TRBV12-3/TRBV12-4	TRBJ2-1	many	NA	CASSLVQGGINEQFF	TGTGCCAGCAGTTTAGTCCAGGGCGGGATAAATGAGCAGTTCTTC
TRBV10-3	TRBJ1-5	NA	NA	CAISAGEGNQPQHF	TGTGCCATCAGTGCAGGGGAGGGCAATCAGCCCCAGCATTTT
TRBV20-1	TRBJ1-1	NA	TRBD1	CSASATGRRNTEAFF	TGCAGTGCTAGCGCGACAGGGAGGAGGAACACTGAAGCCTTCTTT
TRBV7-8	TRBJ2-7	NA	NA	CASSLGGQSYEQYF	TGTGCCAGCAGTTTAGGCGGACAGTCCTACGAGCAGTACTTC
TRBV3-1	TRBJ2-1	NA	TRBD2	CASKLAGVAYNEQFF	TGTGCCAGCAAGCTAGCGGGAGTCGCCTACAATGAGCAGTTCTTC
TRBV29-1	TRBJ1-2	NA	NA	CSVEDWSGDNYGYTF	TGCAGCGTTGAAGATTGGTCAGGAGATAACTATGGCTACACCTTC
TRBV6-2/TRBV6-3	TRBJ2-7	few	TRBD2	CASSPLMVAGGGYEQYF	TGTGCCAGCAGTCCATTGATGGTTGCGGGAGGTGGTTACGAGCAGTACTTC
TRBV6-6	TRBJ1-1	NA	NA	CASSYEGTRTEAFF	TGTGCCAGCAGTTACGAAGGGACACGCACTGAAGCTTTCTTT
TRBV13	TRBJ2-6	many	NA	CASSRLGANVLTF	TGTGCCAGCAGCCGCCTAGGGGCCAACGTCCTGACTTTC
TRBV2	TRBJ2-1	NA	TRBD2	CASGEVGRERNNEQFF	TGTGCCAGCGGCGAGGTAGGGAGGGAGCGAAACAATGAGCAGTTCTTC
TRBV20-1	TRBJ2-5	few	NA	CSAPMALMETQYF	TGCAGTGCTCCCATGGCCCTAATGGAGACCCAGTACTTC
TRBV28	TRBJ2-5	few	NA	CASSSAGTPGYF	TGTGCCAGCAGTTCGGCCGGGACCCCAGGCTACTTC
TRBV7-3	TRBJ2-5	NA	NA	CASSLFGAGQETQYF	TGTGCCAGCAGCTTATTTGGTGCGGGACAAGAGACCCAGTACTTC
TRBV4-3	TRBJ2-7	few	NA	CASSQGGVRYEQYF	TGCGCCAGCAGCCAAGGGGGAGTTCGCTACGAGCAGTACTTC
TRBV5-1	TRBJ2-1	NA	TRBD1	CASRQGVENEQFF	TGCGCCAGTCGACAGGGAGTGGAGAATGAGCAGTTCTTC
TRBV9	TRBJ2-4	NA	NA	CASSVGDKNIQYF	TGTGCCAGCAGCGTAGGTGACAAAAACATTCAGTACTTC
TRBV12-3/TRBV12-4	TRBJ2-1	NA	TRBD2	CASSLEGGQNEQFF	TGTGCCAGCAGTTTAGAGGGAGGGCAGAATGAGCAGTTCTTC
TRBV5-1	TRBJ2-1	few	NA	CASSLAFGEQFF	TGCGCCAGCAGCTTGGCCTTCGGTGAGCAGTTCTTC
TRBV5-1	TRBJ1-2	NA	NA	CASGTEDANYGYTF	TGCGCCAGCGGGACCGAGGACGCTAACTATGGCTACACCTTC
TRBV7-3	TRBJ1-1	many	NA	CASSPYPNTEAFF	TGTGCCAGCAGCCCTTACCCGAACACTGAAGCTTTCTTT
TRBV20-1	TRBJ2-7	few	TRBD2	CSAISGTGPRGQYF	TGCAGTGCTATTAGCGGGACGGGCCCGCGTGGGCAGTACTTC
TRBV6-6	TRBJ2-7	NA	NA	CASSSYVRAQQYF	TGTGCCAGCAGTTCGTACGTCCGTGCACAGCAGTACTTC
TRBV20-1	TRBJ1-2	NA	TRBD1	CSARDRQGGIYYGYTF	TGCAGTGCTAGAGATCGGCAGGGGGGCATATATTATGGCTACACCTTC
TRBV6-1	TRBJ2-7	NA	NA	CASSAQRTTNYEQYF	TGTGCCAGCAGCGCCCAGAGAACCACCAACTACGAGCAGTACTTC
TRBV2	TRBJ2-3	few	NA	CASSGFMESGKHTDTQYF	TGTGCCAGCAGTGGTTTTATGGAAAGCGGAAAACACACAGATACGCAGTATTTT
TRBV7-9	TRBJ2-2	NA	NA	CASSAGTPIANTGELFF	TGTGCCAGCAGCGCCGGGACACCGATCGCGAACACCGGGGAGCTGTTTTTT
TRBV28	TRBJ2-7	NA	NA	CASSIPGGAHLGEQYF	TGTGCCAGCAGTATCCCTGGCGGGGCGCATCTGGGCGAGCAGTACTTC
TRBV3-1	TRBJ2-1	NA	NA	CASSPPRQGVYNEQFF	TGTGCCAGCAGCCCCCCCCGGCAGGGCGTCTACAATGAGCAGTTCTTC
TRBV2	TRBJ2-3	NA	NA	CASSGDHTDTQYF	TGTGCCAGCAGTGGGGACCACACAGATACGCAGTATTTT